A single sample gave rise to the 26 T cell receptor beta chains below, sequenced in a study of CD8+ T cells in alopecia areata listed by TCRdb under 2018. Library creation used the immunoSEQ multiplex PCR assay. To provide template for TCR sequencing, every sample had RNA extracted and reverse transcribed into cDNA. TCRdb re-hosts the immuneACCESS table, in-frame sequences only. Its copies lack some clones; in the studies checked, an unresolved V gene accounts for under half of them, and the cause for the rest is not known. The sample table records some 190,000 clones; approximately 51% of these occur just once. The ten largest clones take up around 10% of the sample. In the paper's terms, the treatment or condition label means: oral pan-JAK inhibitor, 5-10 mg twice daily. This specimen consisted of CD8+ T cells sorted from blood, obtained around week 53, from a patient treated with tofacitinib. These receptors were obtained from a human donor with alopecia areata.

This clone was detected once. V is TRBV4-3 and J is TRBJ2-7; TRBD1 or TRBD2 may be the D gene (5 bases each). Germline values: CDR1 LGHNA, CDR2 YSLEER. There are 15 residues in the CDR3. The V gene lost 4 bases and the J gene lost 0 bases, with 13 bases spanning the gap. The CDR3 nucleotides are TGCGCCAGCAGCCCCGGGACGGCGATCTCCTACGAGCAGTACTTC. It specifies CASSPGTAISYEQYF.

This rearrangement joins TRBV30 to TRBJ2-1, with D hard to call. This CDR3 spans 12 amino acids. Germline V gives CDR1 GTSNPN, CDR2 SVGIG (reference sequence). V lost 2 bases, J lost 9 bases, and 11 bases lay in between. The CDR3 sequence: CAWSFGEGEQFF. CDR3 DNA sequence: TGTGCCTGGAGTTTCGGAGAAGGTGAGCAGTTCTTC.

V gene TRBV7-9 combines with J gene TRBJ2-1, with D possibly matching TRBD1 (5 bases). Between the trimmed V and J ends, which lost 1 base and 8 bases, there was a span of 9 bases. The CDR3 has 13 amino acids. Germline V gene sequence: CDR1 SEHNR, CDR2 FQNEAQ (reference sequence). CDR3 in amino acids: CASSLEQGYEQFF. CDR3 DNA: TGTGCCAGCAGCTTAGAGCAGGGTTATGAGCAGTTCTTC.

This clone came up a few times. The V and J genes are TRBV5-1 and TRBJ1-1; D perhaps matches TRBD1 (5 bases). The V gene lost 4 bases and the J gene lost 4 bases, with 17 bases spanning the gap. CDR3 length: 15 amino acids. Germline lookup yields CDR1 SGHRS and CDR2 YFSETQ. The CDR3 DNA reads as TGCGCCAGCAGCGGGGTTCAGGGTCGGGTCACTGAAGCTTTCTTT. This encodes CASSGVQGRVTEAFF.

The CDR3 coding sequence is TGTGCCAGCAGTTTATTAGGGGCGGCAGGGGGGACGAGCTATGGCTACACCTTC. Protein: CASSLLGAAGGTSYGYTF. The chain recombines TRBV27 with TRBJ1-2; 7 bases line up with TRBD1. With 1 base clipped from V and 4 bases from J, the junction kept 15 bases outside the gene matches. CDR1 is MNHEY, CDR2 SMNVEV, per germline (reference sequence). The CDR3 sequence is 18 residues long.

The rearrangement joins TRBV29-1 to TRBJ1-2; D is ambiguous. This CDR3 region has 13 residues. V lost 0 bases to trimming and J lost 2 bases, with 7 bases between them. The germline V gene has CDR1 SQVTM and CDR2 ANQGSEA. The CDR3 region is CSVEDSENYGYTF. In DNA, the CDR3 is TGCAGCGTTGAAGACAGCGAAAACTATGGCTACACCTTC. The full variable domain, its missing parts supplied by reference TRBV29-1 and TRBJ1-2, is SAVISQKPSRDICQRGTSLTIQCQVDSQVTMMFWYRQQPGQSLTLIATANQGSEATYESGFVIDKFPISRPNLTFSTLTVSNMSPEDSSIYLCSVEDSENYGYTFGSGTRLTVV.

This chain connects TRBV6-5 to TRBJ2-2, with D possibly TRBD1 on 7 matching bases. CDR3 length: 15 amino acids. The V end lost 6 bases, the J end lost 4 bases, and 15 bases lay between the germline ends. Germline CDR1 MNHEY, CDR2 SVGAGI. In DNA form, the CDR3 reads TGTGCCAGCAGCCCCTACAGGGGAGGCACCGGGGAGCTGTTTTTT. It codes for CASSPYRGGTGELFF.

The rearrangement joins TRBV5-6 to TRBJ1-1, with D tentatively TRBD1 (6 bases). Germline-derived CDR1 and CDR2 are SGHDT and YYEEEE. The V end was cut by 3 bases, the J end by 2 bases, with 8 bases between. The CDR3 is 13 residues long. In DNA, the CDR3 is TGTGCCAGCAGCTGGACAGCAAACACTGAAGCTTTCTTT. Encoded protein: CASSWTANTEAFF.

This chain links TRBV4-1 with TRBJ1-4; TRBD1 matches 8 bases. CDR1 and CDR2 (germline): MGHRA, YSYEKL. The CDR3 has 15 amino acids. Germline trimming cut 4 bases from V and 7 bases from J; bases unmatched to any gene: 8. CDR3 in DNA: TGCGCCAGCAGCCCGTTCGGACAGGGAGGTGAAAAACTGTTTTTT. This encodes CASSPFGQGGEKLFF.

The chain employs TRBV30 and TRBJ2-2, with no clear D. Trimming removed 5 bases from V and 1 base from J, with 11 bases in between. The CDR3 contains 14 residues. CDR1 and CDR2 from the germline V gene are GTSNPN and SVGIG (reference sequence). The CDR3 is CAWEPGLNTGELFF. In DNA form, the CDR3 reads TGTGCCTGGGAGCCGGGCCTGAACACCGGGGAGCTGTTTTTT.

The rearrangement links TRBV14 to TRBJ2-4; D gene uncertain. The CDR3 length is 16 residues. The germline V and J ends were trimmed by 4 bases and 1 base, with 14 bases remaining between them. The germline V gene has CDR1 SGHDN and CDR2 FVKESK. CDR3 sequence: CASSPMFGNAKNIQYF. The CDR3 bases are TGTGCCAGCAGCCCAATGTTTGGGAACGCCAAAAACATTCAGTACTTC.

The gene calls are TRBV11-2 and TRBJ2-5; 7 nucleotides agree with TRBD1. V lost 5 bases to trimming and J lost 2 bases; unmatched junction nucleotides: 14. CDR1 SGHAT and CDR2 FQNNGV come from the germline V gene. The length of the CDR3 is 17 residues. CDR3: CASSHNRGGPQQETQYF. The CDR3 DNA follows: TGTGCCAGCAGCCACAATAGAGGGGGCCCACAACAAGAGACCCAGTACTTC.

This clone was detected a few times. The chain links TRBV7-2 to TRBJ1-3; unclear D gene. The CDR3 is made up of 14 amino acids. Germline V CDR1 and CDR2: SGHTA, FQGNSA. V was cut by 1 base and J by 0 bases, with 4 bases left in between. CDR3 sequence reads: CASSLGSSGNTIYF. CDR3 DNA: TGTGCCAGCAGCTTAGGGAGCTCTGGAAACACCATATATTTT.

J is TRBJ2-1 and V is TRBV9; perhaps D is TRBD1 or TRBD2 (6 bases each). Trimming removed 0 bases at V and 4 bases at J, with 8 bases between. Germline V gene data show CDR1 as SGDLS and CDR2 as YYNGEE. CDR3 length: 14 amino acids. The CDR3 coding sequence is TGTGCCAGCAGCGTAGGGGGGGCGTACAATGAGCAGTTCTTC. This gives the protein CASSVGGAYNEQFF.

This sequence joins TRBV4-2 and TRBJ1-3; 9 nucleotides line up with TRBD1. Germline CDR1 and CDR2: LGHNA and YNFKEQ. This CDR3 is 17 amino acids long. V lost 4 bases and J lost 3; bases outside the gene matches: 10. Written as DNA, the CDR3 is TGTGCCAGCAGCCCCCGGTGGGACAGGGCTCTTGGAAACACCATATATTTT. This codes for CASSPRWDRALGNTIYF.

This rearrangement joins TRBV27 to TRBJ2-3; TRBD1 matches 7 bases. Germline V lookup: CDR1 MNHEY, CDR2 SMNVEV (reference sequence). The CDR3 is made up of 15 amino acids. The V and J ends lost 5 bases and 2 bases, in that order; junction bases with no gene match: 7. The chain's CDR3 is CASSGRDSATDTQYF. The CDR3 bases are TGTGCCAGCAGTGGCCGGGACAGTGCCACAGATACGCAGTATTTT.

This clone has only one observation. CDR3 bases: TGCGCCAGCAGCCTGGGACAGGGAAAGACTGAAGCTTTCTTT. It translates to CASSLGQGKTEAFF. The chain is built from TRBV4-1 and TRBJ1-1; 9 positions agree with TRBD1. After removal of 4 bases from V and 5 bases from J, the junction contained 5 bases not matched to a gene. The CDR3 spans 14 residues. Germline V gives CDR1 MGHRA, CDR2 YSYEKL.

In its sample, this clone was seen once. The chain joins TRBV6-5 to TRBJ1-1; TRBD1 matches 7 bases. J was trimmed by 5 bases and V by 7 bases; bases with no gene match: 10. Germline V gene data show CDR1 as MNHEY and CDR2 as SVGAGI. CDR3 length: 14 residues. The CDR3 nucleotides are TGTGCCAGCATCCCCGACAGGGTTGGAACTGAAGCTTTCTTT. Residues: CASIPDRVGTEAFF.

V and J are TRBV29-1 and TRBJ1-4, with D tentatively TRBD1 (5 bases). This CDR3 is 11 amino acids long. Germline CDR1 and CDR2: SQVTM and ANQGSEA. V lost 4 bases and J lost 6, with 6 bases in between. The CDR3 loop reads CSVVGDEKLFF. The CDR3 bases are TGCAGCGTTGTGGGGGATGAAAAACTGTTTTTT.

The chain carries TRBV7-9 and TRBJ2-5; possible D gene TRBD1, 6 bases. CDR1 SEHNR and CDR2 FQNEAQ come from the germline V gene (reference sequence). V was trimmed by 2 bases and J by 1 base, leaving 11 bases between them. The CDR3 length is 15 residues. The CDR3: CASSLPYRAQETQYF. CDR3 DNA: TGTGCCAGCAGCTTACCTTACAGGGCCCAAGAGACCCAGTACTTC.

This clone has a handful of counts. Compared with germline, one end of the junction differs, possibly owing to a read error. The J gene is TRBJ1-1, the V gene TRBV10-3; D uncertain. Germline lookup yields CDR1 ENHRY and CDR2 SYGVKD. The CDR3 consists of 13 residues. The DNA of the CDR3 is TGTGCCATCAGTGAGTCGGGCAACCCGGAGCTTTCTTTT. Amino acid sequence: CAISESGNPELSF.

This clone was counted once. The CDR3: CASSQDGQGDTGELFF. CDR3 bases: TGCGCCAGCAGCCAAGATGGACAGGGGGACACCGGGGAGCTGTTTTTT. This chain uses TRBV4-1 with TRBJ2-2; 10 positions match TRBD1. The CDR3 covers 16 residues. The junction had 1 base not matched to a gene; V was cut back by 0 bases and J by 3 bases. The germline gives CDR1 MGHRA, CDR2 YSYEKL.

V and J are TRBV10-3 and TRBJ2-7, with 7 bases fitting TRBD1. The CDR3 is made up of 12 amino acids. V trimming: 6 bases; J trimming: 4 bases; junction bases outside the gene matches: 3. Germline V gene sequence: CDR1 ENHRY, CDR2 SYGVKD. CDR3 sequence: CAIRRDRYEQYF. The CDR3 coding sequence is TGTGCCATCAGACGGGACAGATACGAGCAGTACTTC.

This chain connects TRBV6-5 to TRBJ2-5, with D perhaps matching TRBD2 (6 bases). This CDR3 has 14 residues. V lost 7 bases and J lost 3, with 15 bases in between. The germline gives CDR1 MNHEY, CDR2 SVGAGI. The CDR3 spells CASIAARREETQYF. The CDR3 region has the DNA TGTGCCAGCATCGCAGCCAGGAGGGAAGAGACCCAGTACTTC.

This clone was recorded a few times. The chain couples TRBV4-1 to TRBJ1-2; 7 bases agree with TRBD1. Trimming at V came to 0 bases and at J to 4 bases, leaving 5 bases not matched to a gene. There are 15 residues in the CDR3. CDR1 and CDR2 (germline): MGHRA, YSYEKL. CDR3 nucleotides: TGCGCCAGCAGCCAAGATCGGGACAGCCTCTATGGCTACACCTTC. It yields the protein CASSQDRDSLYGYTF.

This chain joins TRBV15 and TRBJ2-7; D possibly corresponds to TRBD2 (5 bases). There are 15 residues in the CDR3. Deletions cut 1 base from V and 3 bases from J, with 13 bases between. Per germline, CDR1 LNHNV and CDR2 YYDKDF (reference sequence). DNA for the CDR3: TGTGCCACCAGCAGAGTTCCTGAGGGCGACTACGAGCAGTACTTC. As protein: CATSRVPEGDYEQYF.